This entry concerns a single T cell receptor (beta chain). This clonotype was observed a handful of times. There is no known antigen for this receptor. Base quality data are lacking; no much larger clone is found one base away. Between the V and J ends, shortened by 3 bases and 3 bases respectively, the junction contains 9 bases. The germline V gene provides CDR1 SGDLS and CDR2 YYNGEE. The CDR3 numbers 13 residues from cysteine through phenylalanine. The only DNA kept is the CDR3, 39 bases in frame from the first base. This specimen comes from a study of T cells after yellow fever vaccination (dated 2019 in TCRdb). Context from the whole study: The SMART-Seq v4 Ultra Low Input RNA kit was used to prepare libraries from fractions with low cell numbers. Bulk PBMC replicates and cell subsets were isolated from blood drawn at multiple timepoints before and after both primary and secondary immunization. The cohort comprised two healthy male donors, one aged 18 to 30 and one aged 30 to 39 years. To follow T-cell clones before and after primary and booster YFV17D yellow fever vaccination, bulk TCR alpha and beta repertoires were sequenced over time. Results and caveats for the whole study, not just this receptor: After the booster, most of the clones that had expanded following primary vaccination were detected again (almost 98% of CD4 and around 90% of CD8), which suggests that memory was broadly maintained. Because abundant contaminating clonotypes from the bulk population could be contained in FACS-sorted repertoires, computational filtering was required. A small share of clonotypes was detected in both CD4 and CD8 compartments, with the overlap likely arising from convergent recombination. Only a couple of donors were included in the study, so the extent to which the findings can be generalized is limited. The secondary T-cell response was found to be weaker but faster than the primary response, with a peak reached on day 5 rather than on day 15.

Synthesis of TCR cDNA relied on 5'RACE template switching, a step that introduced a universal primer site along with unique molecular identifiers. cDNA synthesis was primed from both the TCR alpha and TCR beta constant segments. Two PCR steps were used to amplify libraries, with sample barcodes and sequencing adapters being added in the second step. Sequencing of the libraries was done on either Illumina HiSeq 2500 (2x100 bp) or NovaSeq (2x150 bp). As for how the authors treated the data: MIGEC was used to demultiplex reads and collapse the reads into UMI consensus sequences, and MiXCR was used for V(D)J alignment. Clonotypes responding to the vaccine were identified with edgeR on replicate PBMC samples, with the criteria of FDR below 0.01 and a log2 fold change above 5 up to day 15. Each bulk clonotype was labeled CD4 or CD8 based on which sequenced repertoire, CD4 or CD8, contained the clonotype at higher abundance. TCRdb took the public reads, trimmed them with fastp at Q25, ran MiXCR for clone calling and kept in-frame beta chains. CDR3 protein duplicates are merged, each entry listing the most common genes and DNA. The V and J calls were not made by the authors but by TCRdb's processing. The sample yields some 400,000 distinct CDR3 sequences; approximately 5.7% were counted once. The top ten clonotypes cover about 15% of the sample.

Sample treatment or condition, as interpreted from the label and publication: live attenuated yellow fever vaccine strain. Two biological replicates of bulk PBMCs were collected at each blood-draw timepoint. PBMCs were isolated from peripheral blood using a standard Ficoll-Paque protocol. RNA was extracted with TriZol from bulk PBMCs, CD4 and CD8 fractions, and dextramer-positive and dextramer-negative fractions. This clonotype originated in a man aged 25-40 years who received the YFV17D yellow fever vaccine. This material consisted of PBMCs, taken 5 days after the yellow fever booster vaccination. Recombination linked TRBV9 to TRBJ1-2, with an unclear D gene assignment. DNA sequence: TGTGCCAGCAGCGGTCAGAGTTACTATGGCTACACCTTC. It translates as CASSGQSYYGYTF.